This T cell receptor beta chain stems from a study of immune cell composition in non-small cell lung cancer. Measured with immunoSEQ multiplex PCR; TCRdb has only the in-frame clones, and not every one. In the table there are a few thousand clones, 75% of which are singletons. Study-wide points: Overall clonality, unlike maximal tumour-associated clone frequency, did not predict TIL reactivity. Squamous carcinomas (75%) more often had tumour-associated clones >0.5% than adenocarcinomas (roughly 35%). Tumour-reactive clones were not shown to match dominant in vivo tumour clones.

V gave up 1 base and J gave up 6 bases, with 6 bases separating them. The CDR3 totals 13 residues. Germline assignment: CDR1 LNHDA and CDR2 SQIVND (reference sequence). Normal lung sampling was at least 3 cm from the tumour, as distant as possible. A note on this clone: Its antigen is as yet unknown.

The sequence was collected from a human donor with non-small cell lung cancer. The sequenced sample consisted of non-adjacent lung tissue. This chain links TRBV19 with TRBJ2-2; D not certain. CDR3 in amino acids: CASSIGQSGELFF. CDR3 DNA sequence: TGTGCCAGTAGTATAGGGCAGTCCGGGGAGCTGTTTTTT.